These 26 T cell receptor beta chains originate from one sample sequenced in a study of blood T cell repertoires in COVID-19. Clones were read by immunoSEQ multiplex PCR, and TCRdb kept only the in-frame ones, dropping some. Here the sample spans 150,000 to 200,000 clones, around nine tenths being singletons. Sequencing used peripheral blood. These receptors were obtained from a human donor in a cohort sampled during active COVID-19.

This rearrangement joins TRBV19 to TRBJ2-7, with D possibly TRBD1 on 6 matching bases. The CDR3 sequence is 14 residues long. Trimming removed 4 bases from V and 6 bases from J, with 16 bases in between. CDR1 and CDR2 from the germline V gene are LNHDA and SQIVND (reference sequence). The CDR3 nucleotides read TGTGCCAGTAGTACTCGTTGGCAGGGGACCGAGCAGTACTTC. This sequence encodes CASSTRWQGTEQYF.

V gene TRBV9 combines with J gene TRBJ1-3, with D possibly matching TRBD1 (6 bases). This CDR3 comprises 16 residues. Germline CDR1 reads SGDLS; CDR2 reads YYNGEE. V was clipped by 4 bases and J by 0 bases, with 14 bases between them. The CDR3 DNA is TGTGCCAGCAGCCCCCCCGGGACAAACTCTGGAAACACCATATATTTT. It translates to CASSPPGTNSGNTIYF.

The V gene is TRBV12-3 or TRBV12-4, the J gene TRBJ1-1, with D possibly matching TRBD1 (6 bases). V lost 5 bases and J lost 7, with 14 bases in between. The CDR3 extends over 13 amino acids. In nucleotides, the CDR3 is TGTGCCAGCAGTCAGAACACAGGGATTGAAGCTTTCTTT. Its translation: CASSQNTGIEAFF.

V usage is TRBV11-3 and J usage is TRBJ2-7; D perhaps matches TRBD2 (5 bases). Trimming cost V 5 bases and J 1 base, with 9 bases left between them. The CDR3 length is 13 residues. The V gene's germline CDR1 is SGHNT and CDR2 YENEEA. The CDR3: CASSHGESYEQYF. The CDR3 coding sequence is TGTGCCAGCAGCCATGGGGAGTCCTACGAGCAGTACTTC.

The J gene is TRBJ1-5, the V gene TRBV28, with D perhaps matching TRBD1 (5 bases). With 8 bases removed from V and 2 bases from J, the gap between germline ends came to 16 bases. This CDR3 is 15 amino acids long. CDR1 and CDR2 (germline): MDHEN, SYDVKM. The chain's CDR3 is CASGSGGDGNQPQHF. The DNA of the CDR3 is TGTGCCAGCGGGTCCGGGGGTGACGGCAATCAGCCCCAGCATTTT.

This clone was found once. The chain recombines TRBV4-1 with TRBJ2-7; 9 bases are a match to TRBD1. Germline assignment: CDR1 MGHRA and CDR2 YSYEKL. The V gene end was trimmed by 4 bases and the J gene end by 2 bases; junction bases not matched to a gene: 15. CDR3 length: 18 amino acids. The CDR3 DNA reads TGCGCCAGCAGCCGCCTAGTCGGAGGACAGGGGACACCCTACGAGCAGTACTTC. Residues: CASSRLVGGQGTPYEQYF.

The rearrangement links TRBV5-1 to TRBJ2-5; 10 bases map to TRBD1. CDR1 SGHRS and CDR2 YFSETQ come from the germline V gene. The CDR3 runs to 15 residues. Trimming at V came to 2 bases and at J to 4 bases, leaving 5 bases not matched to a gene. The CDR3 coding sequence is TGCGCCAGCAGCTTCGGACAGGGGGATCGAGAGACCCAGTACTTC. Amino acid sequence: CASSFGQGDRETQYF.

The CDR3 protein is CASSLTSFPSYEQYF. The CDR3 coding sequence is TGTGCCAGCAGTTTAACTAGCTTCCCTTCCTACGAGCAGTACTTC. This rearrangement joins TRBV28 to TRBJ2-7; perhaps TRBD2 as D (6 bases). The CDR3 is 15 amino acids. V lost 2 bases to trimming and J lost 1 base, with 12 bases between them. CDR1 and CDR2 from the germline V gene are MDHEN and SYDVKM.

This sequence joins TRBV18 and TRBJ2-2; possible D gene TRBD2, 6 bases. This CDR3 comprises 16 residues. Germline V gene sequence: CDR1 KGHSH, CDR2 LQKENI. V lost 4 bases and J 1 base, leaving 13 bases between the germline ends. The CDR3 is CASSLRGTENTGELFF. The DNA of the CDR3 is TGTGCCAGCTCACTTCGGGGGACCGAGAACACCGGGGAGCTGTTTTTT.

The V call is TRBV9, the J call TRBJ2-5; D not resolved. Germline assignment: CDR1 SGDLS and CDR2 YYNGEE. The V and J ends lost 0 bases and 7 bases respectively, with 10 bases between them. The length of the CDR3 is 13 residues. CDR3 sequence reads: CASSVDSGGTQYF. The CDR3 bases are TGTGCCAGCAGCGTAGACTCAGGTGGGACCCAGTACTTC. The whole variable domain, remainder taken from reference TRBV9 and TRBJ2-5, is DSGVTQTPKHLITATGQRVTLRCSPRSGDLSVYWYQQSLDQGLQFLIQYYNGEERAKGNILERFSAQQFPDLHSELNLSSLELGDSALYFCASSVDSGGTQYFGPGTRLLVL.

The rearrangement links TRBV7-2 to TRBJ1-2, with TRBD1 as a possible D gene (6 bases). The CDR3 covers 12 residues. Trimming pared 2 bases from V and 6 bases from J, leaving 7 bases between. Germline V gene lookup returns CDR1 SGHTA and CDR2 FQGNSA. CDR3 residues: CASSLRQDGYTF. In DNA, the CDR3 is TGTGCCAGCAGCTTAAGACAGGATGGCTACACCTTC.

CDR3 coding DNA: TGTGCCAGCAGCAAAGATGGGGGGGGTTCCTACGAGCAGTACTTC. It translates to CASSKDGGGSYEQYF. This rearrangement joins TRBV21-1 to TRBJ2-7; TRBD2, the table's D call, was not compared with the DNA. TRBV21-1 has pseudogene status. The CDR3 loop spans 15 amino acids.

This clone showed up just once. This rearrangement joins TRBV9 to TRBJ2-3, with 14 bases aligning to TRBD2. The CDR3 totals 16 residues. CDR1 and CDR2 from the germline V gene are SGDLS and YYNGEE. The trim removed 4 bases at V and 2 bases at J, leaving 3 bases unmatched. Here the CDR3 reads CASSRTSGGSTDTQYF. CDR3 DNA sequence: TGTGCCAGCAGCAGGACTAGCGGGGGGTCCACAGATACGCAGTATTTT.

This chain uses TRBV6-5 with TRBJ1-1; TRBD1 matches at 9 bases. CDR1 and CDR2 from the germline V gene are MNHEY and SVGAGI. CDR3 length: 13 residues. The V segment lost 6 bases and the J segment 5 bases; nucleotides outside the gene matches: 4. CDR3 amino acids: CASRLQGATEAFF. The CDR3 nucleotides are TGTGCCAGCAGATTACAGGGGGCGACTGAAGCTTTCTTT.

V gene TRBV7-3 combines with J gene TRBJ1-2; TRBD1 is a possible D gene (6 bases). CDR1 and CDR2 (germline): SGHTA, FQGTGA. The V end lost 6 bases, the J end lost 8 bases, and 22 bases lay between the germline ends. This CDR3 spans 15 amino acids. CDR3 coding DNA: TGTGCCAGCAGAAGCTCAGGGGTCTCCACGGGAGGCTACACCTTC. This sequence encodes CASRSSGVSTGGYTF.

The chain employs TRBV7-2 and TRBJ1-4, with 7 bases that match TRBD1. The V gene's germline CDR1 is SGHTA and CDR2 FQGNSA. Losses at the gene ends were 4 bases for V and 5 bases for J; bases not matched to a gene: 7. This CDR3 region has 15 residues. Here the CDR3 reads CASSSPGGGNEKLFF. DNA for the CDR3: TGTGCCAGCAGCTCCCCAGGGGGTGGGAATGAAAAACTGTTTTTT.

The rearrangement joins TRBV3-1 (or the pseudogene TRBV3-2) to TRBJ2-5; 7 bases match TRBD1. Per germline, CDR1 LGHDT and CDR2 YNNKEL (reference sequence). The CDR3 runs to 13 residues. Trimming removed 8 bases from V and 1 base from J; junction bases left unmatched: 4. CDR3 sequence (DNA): TGTGCCAGCGCGACAGGGATCCAAGAGACCCAGTACTTC. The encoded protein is CASATGIQETQYF.

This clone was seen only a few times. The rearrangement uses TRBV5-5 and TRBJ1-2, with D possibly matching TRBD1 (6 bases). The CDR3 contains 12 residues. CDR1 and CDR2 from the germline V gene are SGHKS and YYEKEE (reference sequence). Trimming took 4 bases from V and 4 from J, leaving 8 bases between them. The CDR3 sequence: CASSVDSYGYTF. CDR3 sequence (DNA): TGTGCCAGCAGCGTGGACAGCTATGGCTACACCTTC.

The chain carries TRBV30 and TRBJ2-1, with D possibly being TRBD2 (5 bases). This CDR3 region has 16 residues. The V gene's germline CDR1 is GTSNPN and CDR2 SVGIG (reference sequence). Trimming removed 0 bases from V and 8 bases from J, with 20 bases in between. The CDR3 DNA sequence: TGTGCCTGGAGTGTACCGGGGAAGAGAATGGCAGATGAGCAGTTCTTC. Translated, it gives CAWSVPGKRMADEQFF.

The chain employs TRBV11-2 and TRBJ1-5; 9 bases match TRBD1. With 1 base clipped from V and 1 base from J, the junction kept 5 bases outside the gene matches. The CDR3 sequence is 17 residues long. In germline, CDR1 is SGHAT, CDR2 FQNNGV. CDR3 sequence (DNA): TGTGCCAGCAGCTTAGGAATAGGACAGGGGAGCAATCAGCCCCAGCATTTT. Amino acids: CASSLGIGQGSNQPQHF. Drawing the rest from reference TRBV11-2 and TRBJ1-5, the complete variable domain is EAGVAQSPRYKIIEKRQSVAFWCNPISGHATLYWYQQILGQGPKLLIQFQNNGVVDDSQLPKDRFSAERLKGVDSTLKIQPAKLEDSAVYLCASSLGIGQGSNQPQHFGDGTRLSIL.

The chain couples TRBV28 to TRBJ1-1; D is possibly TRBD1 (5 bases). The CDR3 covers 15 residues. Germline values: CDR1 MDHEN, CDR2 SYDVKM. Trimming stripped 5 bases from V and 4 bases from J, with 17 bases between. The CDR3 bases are TGTGCCAGCAGTCCGCCCGCGGGGGTGGCCACTGAAGCTTTCTTT. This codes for CASSPPAGVATEAFF.

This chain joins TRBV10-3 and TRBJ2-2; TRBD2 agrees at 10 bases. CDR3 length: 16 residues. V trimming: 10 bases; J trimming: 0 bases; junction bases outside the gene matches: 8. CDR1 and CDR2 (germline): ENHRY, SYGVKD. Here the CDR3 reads CATLSGLAANTGELFF. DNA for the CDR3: TGTGCCACTTTAAGCGGACTAGCGGCGAACACCGGGGAGCTGTTTTTT.

CDR3 nucleotide sequence: TGTGCCAGCAGGGAGAGGTTGAACACTGAAGCTTTCTTT. Amino acid sequence: CASRERLNTEAFF. The chain joins TRBV21-1 to TRBJ1-1. TRBV21-1 is shown as a pseudogene. The length of the CDR3 is 13 residues.

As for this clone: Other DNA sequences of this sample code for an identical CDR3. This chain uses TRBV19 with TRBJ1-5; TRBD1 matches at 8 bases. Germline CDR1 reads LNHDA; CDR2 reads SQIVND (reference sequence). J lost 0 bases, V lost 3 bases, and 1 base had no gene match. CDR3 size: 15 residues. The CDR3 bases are TGTGCCAGTAGTATCGGACAGGGTAGCAATCAGCCCCAGCATTTT. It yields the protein CASSIGQGSNQPQHF.

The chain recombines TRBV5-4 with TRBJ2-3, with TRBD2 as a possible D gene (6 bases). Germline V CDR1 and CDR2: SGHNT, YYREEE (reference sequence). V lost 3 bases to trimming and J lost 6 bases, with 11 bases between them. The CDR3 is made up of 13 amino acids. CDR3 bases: TGTGCCAGCAGCTCCGCTCTAGCGGATACGCAGTATTTT. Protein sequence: CASSSALADTQYF.

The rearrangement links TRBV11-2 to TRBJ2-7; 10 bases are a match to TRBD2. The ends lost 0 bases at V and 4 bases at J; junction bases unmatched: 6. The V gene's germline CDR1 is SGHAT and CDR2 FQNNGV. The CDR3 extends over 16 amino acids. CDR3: CASSLDLLAGKYEQYF. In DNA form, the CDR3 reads TGTGCCAGCAGCTTAGACCTACTAGCGGGGAAGTACGAGCAGTACTTC.